Below are 2 T cell receptor beta chains sequenced from a single sample in a study of T cells in Graves' hyperthyroidism and ophthalmopathy. Researchers amplified the TCR beta CDR3 regions from RNA transcripts. The primer set for the first-round RT-PCR of the TCR CDR3 was HTBI. Using its own MiXCR run on the multiplex PCR reads, TCRdb lists one record per CDR3 protein. This sample yields over 300,000 distinct CDR3 sequences, of which roughly 14% are seen a single time; 11% belongs to the top ten. Sequences were obtained from blood. These receptors came from a woman in her sixties with Graves' hyperthyroidism.

This clonotype has just a few counts. V is TRBV7-3 and J is TRBJ2-1, with 8 positions matching TRBD2. This CDR3 is built from 16 residues. The germline CDR1 and CDR2 sequences are SGHTA and FQGTGA. After removal of 0 bases from V and 4 bases from J, the junction contained 5 bases not matched to a gene. CDR3 in amino acids: CASSLTGREVYNEQFF. In DNA form, the CDR3 reads TGTGCCAGCAGCTTAACTGGGCGGGAGGTGTACAATGAGCAGTTCTTC.

This clonotype was detected ten times or more. V and J are TRBV10-3 and TRBJ2-1, with 8 positions matching TRBD2. The CDR3 loop spans 16 amino acids. Germline-derived CDR1 and CDR2 are ENHRY and SYGVKD. The J segment lost 5 bases and the V segment lost 1 base, leaving 7 bases of the junction unmatched. The CDR3 bases are TGTGCCATCAGTGAGTTAGTACTAGCGGATGACAATGAGCAGTTCTTC. Protein: CAISELVLADDNEQFF.